One sample yielded the 26 T cell receptor beta chains listed below, sequenced in a study of a mutant IDH1 vaccine in newly diagnosed glioma. These receptors have no known antigen. Time point described: week 35, safety follow-up. The study gave 300 ug of mutant IDH1 20-mer peptide per vaccine dose, with topical imiquimod. TCRdb's copy holds only in-frame clones and misses some; the assay was immunoSEQ multiplex PCR. Among around 53,000 clones listed, 79% were seen once. This sample comprised PBMCs, obtained from a glioma patient whose treatment included an IDH1 peptide vaccine. These receptors originate from a man aged 35 to 55 with glioma.

The chain recombines TRBV6-5 with TRBJ1-1; possibly TRBD1 for D (5 bases). The CDR3 contains 13 residues. Trimming shortened V by 4 bases and J by 1 base, and 7 bases separated the two germline ends. The V gene's germline CDR1 is MNHEY and CDR2 SVGAGI. The CDR3 DNA reads as TGTGCCAGCAGTTTACAGGCGAACACTGAAGCTTTCTTT. Protein: CASSLQANTEAFF.

The chain joins TRBV7-8 to TRBJ1-2; the D is unclear. V lost 5 bases and J lost 8, with 12 bases in between. The CDR3 has 12 amino acids. Per the germline V gene, CDR1 is SGHVS and CDR2 is FQNEAQ. Here the CDR3 DNA reads TGTGCCAGCAGCCGAGAAGGGAGGGGCTACACCTTC. It translates to CASSREGRGYTF.

This rearrangement joins TRBV2 to TRBJ2-2; TRBD1 agrees at 11 bases. The length of the CDR3 is 15 residues. CDR1 is SNHLY and CDR2 is FYNNEI in the germline V gene. V trimming: 6 bases; J trimming: 5 bases; junction bases outside the gene matches: 5. For the CDR3, the DNA is TGTGCCAGCAGGCCCGGGACAGGGGGAACCGGGGAGCTGTTTTTT. Residues: CASRPGTGGTGELFF. The entire variable domain, with the rest obtained from reference TRBV2 and TRBJ2-2, is as follows: EPEVTQTPSHQVTQMGQEVILRCVPISNHLYFYWYRQILGQKVEFLVSFYNNEISEKSEIFDDQFSVERPDGSNFTLKIRSTKLEDSAMYFCASRPGTGGTGELFFGEGSRLTVL.

The genes are TRBV6-5 and TRBJ2-1; possible D gene TRBD1, 5 bases. The CDR3 covers 13 residues. CDR1 MNHEY and CDR2 SVGAGI come from the germline V gene. The germline V and J ends were trimmed by 6 bases and 4 bases, with 10 bases remaining between them. CDR3 sequence: CASSTTEYNEQFF. The CDR3 nucleotides are TGTGCCAGCAGCACGACAGAATACAATGAGCAGTTCTTC.

This sequence joins TRBV13 and TRBJ1-1; D is uncertain. The CDR3 extends over 15 amino acids. Germline V CDR1 and CDR2: PRHDT, FYEKMQ (reference sequence). Deletions cut 7 bases from V and 4 bases from J, with 19 bases between. The CDR3 loop reads CASTVRVTAGTEAFF. DNA for the CDR3: TGTGCCAGCACCGTAAGGGTGACGGCGGGCACTGAAGCTTTCTTT.

This clone has a handful of counts. The chain couples TRBV10-2 to TRBJ1-1, with D possibly TRBD1 on 5 matching bases. This CDR3 contains 13 residues. V lost 2 bases and J lost 10, with 14 bases in between. CDR1 is WSHSY and CDR2 is SAAADI in the germline V gene. The CDR3 is CASSETDKTGAFF. The CDR3 coding sequence is TGCGCCAGCAGTGAGACGGACAAAACGGGAGCTTTCTTT.

This chain uses TRBV7-9 with TRBJ2-7; the match to TRBD1 covers 7 bases. The germline CDR1 and CDR2 sequences are SEHNR and FQNEAQ (reference sequence). V trimming: 8 bases; J trimming: 3 bases; junction bases outside the gene matches: 16. The CDR3 covers 16 residues. The CDR3 protein is CASGAFGQARDYEQYF. The DNA for the CDR3 is TGTGCCAGCGGAGCTTTCGGACAGGCGAGAGACTACGAGCAGTACTTC.

V usage is TRBV7-2 and J usage is TRBJ2-5; D gene ambiguous. V was clipped by 2 bases and J by 5 bases, with 9 bases between them. The germline V gene has CDR1 SGHTA and CDR2 FQGNSA. This CDR3 region has 13 residues. The CDR3 coding sequence is TGTGCCAGCAGCTTAATTTCGGGCGAGACCCAGTACTTC. Translated, it gives CASSLISGETQYF.

The V and J genes are TRBV30 and TRBJ1-6; tentatively, D is TRBD1 (5 bases). Germline V gives CDR1 GTSNPN, CDR2 SVGIG (reference sequence). Deletions cut 3 bases from V and 2 bases from J, with 14 bases between. CDR3 length: 16 residues. CDR3 sequence (DNA): TGTGCCTGGAGACCCCAGGGAACAACCTATAATTCACCCCTCCACTTT. This codes for CAWRPQGTTYNSPLHF.

This rearrangement joins TRBV7-9 to TRBJ2-5; D is perhaps TRBD2 (7 bases). The CDR3 covers 14 residues. V lost 4 bases and J lost 4, with 13 bases in between. Germline V gene lookup returns CDR1 SEHNR and CDR2 FQNEAQ (reference sequence). The CDR3 DNA reads as TGTGCCAGCAGCTCGACCCGGGGGGCAGAGACCCAGTACTTC. Translating gives CASSSTRGAETQYF. Combining the CDR3 with reference TRBV7-9 and TRBJ2-5 gives the whole variable domain DTGVSQNPRHKITKRGQNVTFRCDPISEHNRLYWYRQTLGQGPEFLTYFQNEAQLEKSRLLSDRFSAERPKGSFSTLEIQRTEQGDSAMYLCASSSTRGAETQYFGPGTRLLVL.

The rearrangement links TRBV7-2 to TRBJ1-4, with D perhaps matching TRBD1 (5 bases). Germline CDR1 and CDR2: SGHTA and FQGNSA. Trimming cost V 5 bases and J 8 bases, with 15 bases left between them. The CDR3 is made up of 14 amino acids. For the CDR3, the DNA is TGTGCCAGCAGCCAAGACAGATCCGGGGAAAAACTGTTTTTT. It is translated as CASSQDRSGEKLFF.

The J gene is TRBJ1-5, the V gene TRBV6-7; D gene unclear. TRBV6-7 is annotated as an ORF whose role is uncertain. The CDR3 length is 14 residues. V lost 4 bases and J 3 bases, leaving 10 bases between the germline ends. The CDR3 is CASSSPPSNQPQHF. The CDR3 DNA reads TGTGCCAGCAGTTCCCCTCCCTCCAATCAGCCCCAGCATTTT.

The chain is built from TRBV4-1 and TRBJ1-5; D may be TRBD1 (5 bases). The length of the CDR3 is 16 residues. The V gene lost 1 base and the J gene lost 4 bases, with 14 bases spanning the gap. Per germline, CDR1 MGHRA and CDR2 YSYEKL. The CDR3 DNA sequence: TGCGCCAGCAGCCAAGTTCTGAGGGGAGGGAATCAGCCCCAGCATTTT. Amino acids: CASSQVLRGGNQPQHF.

The chain has TRBV25-1 and TRBJ2-6; D uncertain. V was cut by 7 bases and J by 2 bases, with 0 bases left in between. This CDR3 comprises 11 residues. Germline V gives CDR1 MGHDK, CDR2 SYGVNS. The CDR3 bases are TGTGCCAGCACTGGGGCCAACGTCCTGACTTTC. It encodes CASTGANVLTF.

The chain combines TRBV27 with TRBJ2-7; the D is unclear. This CDR3 comprises 14 residues. Trimming took 2 bases from V and 1 from J, leaving 9 bases between them. The V gene's germline CDR1 is MNHEY and CDR2 SMNVEV (reference sequence). The CDR3 DNA sequence: TGTGCCAGCAGTTTAGTTTGGACGTCCTACGAGCAGTACTTC. Protein: CASSLVWTSYEQYF.

This chain uses TRBV11-2 with TRBJ2-5; weak D call: TRBD2 (5 bases). In germline, CDR1 is SGHAT, CDR2 FQNNGV. There are 14 residues in the CDR3. The V gene lost 1 base and the J gene lost 4 bases, with 10 bases spanning the gap. As DNA, the CDR3 is TGTGCCAGCAGCTTAGGACTAAATTTAGAGACCCAGTACTTC. Its translation: CASSLGLNLETQYF.

This clone was seen only a few times. The V gene is TRBV7-2, the J gene TRBJ1-6; 8 bases match TRBD1. Trimming cost V 5 bases and J 11 bases; bases outside gene matches: 11. CDR3 length: 15 amino acids. Germline lookup yields CDR1 SGHTA and CDR2 FQGNSA. Here the CDR3 DNA reads TGTGCCAGCAGCCCCGGGGGGACAGGACCTCCACCCCTCCACTTT. This codes for CASSPGGTGPPPLHF. Supplemented by reference TRBV7-2 and TRBJ1-6, the full variable domain reads GAGVSQSPSNKVTEKGKDVELRCDPISGHTALYWYRQSLGQGLEFLIYFQGNSAPDKSGLPSDRFSAERTGGSVSTLTIQRTQQEDSAVYLCASSPGGTGPPPLHFGNGTRLTVT.

The CDR3 is CASSASVGETQYF. The CDR3 region has the DNA TGTGCCAGCAGCGCTAGCGTCGGTGAGACCCAGTACTTC. This chain connects TRBV9 to TRBJ2-5; possible D gene TRBD2, 6 bases. V lost 3 bases, J lost 5 bases, and 11 bases lay in between. Germline V gene sequence: CDR1 SGDLS, CDR2 YYNGEE. The CDR3 spans 13 residues.

This rearrangement joins TRBV19 to TRBJ2-5, with D tentatively TRBD1 (5 bases). The CDR3 covers 11 residues. Looked up from germline, CDR1 is LNHDA and CDR2 is SQIVND (reference sequence). V was trimmed by 7 bases and J by 5 bases, leaving 8 bases between them. CDR3 DNA: TGTGCCAGTATGGGGCAGGAGACCCAGTACTTC. This sequence encodes CASMGQETQYF.

The chain links TRBV5-1 to TRBJ1-1; possibly TRBD1 for D (5 bases). The CDR3 contains 14 residues. Trimming shortened V by 2 bases and J by 1 base, and 9 bases separated the two germline ends. Germline V gene data show CDR1 as SGHRS and CDR2 as YFSETQ. In DNA form, the CDR3 reads TGCGCCAGCAGCTTTCAGGGTCCGAACACTGAAGCTTTCTTT. Its translation is CASSFQGPNTEAFF.

The chain joins TRBV4-1 to TRBJ2-1, with 8 bases identical to TRBD2. This CDR3 has 19 amino acids. Germline V gene lookup returns CDR1 MGHRA and CDR2 YSYEKL. After removal of 0 bases from V and 8 bases from J, the junction contained 18 bases not matched to a gene. The CDR3: CASSQEMASVAGSLDEQFF. The CDR3 bases are TGCGCCAGCAGCCAAGAAATGGCCTCGGTAGCGGGGAGCTTGGATGAGCAGTTCTTC.

A single count supports this clone. The chain employs TRBV4-1 and TRBJ2-5; D gene unclear. CDR1 and CDR2 from the germline V gene are MGHRA and YSYEKL. V lost 1 base and J 2 bases, leaving 8 bases between the germline ends. The CDR3 extends over 14 amino acids. CDR3 sequence reads: CASSQGSVQETQYF. The CDR3 bases are TGCGCCAGCAGCCAAGGGTCAGTACAAGAGACCCAGTACTTC.

The J gene is TRBJ2-7, the V gene TRBV6-5, with D unresolved. The CDR3 has 14 residues. The germline V gene encodes CDR1 MNHEY and CDR2 SVGAGI. The V end was cut by 0 bases, the J end by 1 base, with 7 bases between. The chain's CDR3 is CASSYSSGSYEQYF. The CDR3 bases are TGTGCCAGCAGTTACTCGTCAGGATCCTACGAGCAGTACTTC.

This chain connects TRBV4-2 to TRBJ2-7; D is undetermined. The germline V gene has CDR1 LGHNA and CDR2 YNFKEQ. V was shortened by 7 bases and J by 3 bases, with 13 bases between the two germline ends. This CDR3 has 13 residues. DNA for the CDR3: TGTGCCAGCACAAAAGACCAGAACTACGAGCAGTACTTC. This sequence encodes CASTKDQNYEQYF.

The rearrangement links TRBV19 to TRBJ1-5; 9 bases agree with TRBD1. This CDR3 contains 16 residues. V lost 8 bases and J lost 2; bases outside the gene matches: 10. Germline-derived CDR1 and CDR2 are LNHDA and SQIVND (reference sequence). In nucleotides, the CDR3 is TGTGCCAGTCGTTATGGACAGGGGCGAGGCAATCAGCCCCAGCATTTT. Its translation: CASRYGQGRGNQPQHF.

The chain combines TRBV11-1 with TRBJ2-7; 7 bases align to TRBD2. V lost 5 bases and J lost 2; bases outside the gene matches: 12. From germline, CDR1 is SGHAT and CDR2 FQDESV (reference sequence). This CDR3 contains 16 residues. CDR3 residues: CASSRRGGANPYEQYF. For the CDR3, the DNA is TGTGCCAGCAGCCGACGGGGAGGGGCGAACCCCTACGAGCAGTACTTC. The variable domain in full, with the rest retrieved from reference TRBV11-1 and TRBJ2-7, is EAEVAQSPRYKITEKSQAVAFWCDPISGHATLYWYRQILGQGPELLVQFQDESVVDDSQLPKDRFSAERLKGVDSTLKIQPAELGDSAMYLCASSRRGGANPYEQYFGPGTRLTVT.